This entry features one T cell receptor beta chain sequence. Its cognate antigen is unknown. These data are taken from a study of cytomegalovirus exposure and HLA in healthy donors. Study context: Drawn from HLA-typed donors, 65 million to 100 million unique TCRs were held in an early data release.

Primers: 60 Vbeta forward and 13 Jbeta reverse. Profiled with immunoSEQ multiplex PCR; TCRdb holds only in-frame clones, not every one. In the table there are some 150,000 clones, about 9.1% of which are singletons. Study results and caveats: It was likely that a cluster of highly shared sequence variants was a sequencing artifact.

Donors in the study were healthy people who gave bone marrow. This clonotype was obtained from a woman aged 40 to 50 in good health and CMV-seropositive. Sequenced input: PBMCs.

The CDR3 spells CASSRTWGDTQYF. The DNA of the CDR3 is TGTGCCAGCAGCCGTACGTGGGGGGACACGCAGTATTTT. This chain uses TRBV11-2 with TRBJ2-3; TRBD2 might be the D (6 bases). CDR3 size: 13 residues. The germline V gene encodes CDR1 SGHAT and CDR2 FQNNGV. Trimming cost V 5 bases and J 9 bases, with 15 bases left between them. Filled out from reference TRBV11-2 and TRBJ2-3, the complete variable domain reads EAGVAQSPRYKIIEKRQSVAFWCNPISGHATLYWYQQILGQGPKLLIQFQNNGVVDDSQLPKDRFSAERLKGVDSTLKIQPAKLEDSAVYLCASSRTWGDTQYFGPGTRLTVL.